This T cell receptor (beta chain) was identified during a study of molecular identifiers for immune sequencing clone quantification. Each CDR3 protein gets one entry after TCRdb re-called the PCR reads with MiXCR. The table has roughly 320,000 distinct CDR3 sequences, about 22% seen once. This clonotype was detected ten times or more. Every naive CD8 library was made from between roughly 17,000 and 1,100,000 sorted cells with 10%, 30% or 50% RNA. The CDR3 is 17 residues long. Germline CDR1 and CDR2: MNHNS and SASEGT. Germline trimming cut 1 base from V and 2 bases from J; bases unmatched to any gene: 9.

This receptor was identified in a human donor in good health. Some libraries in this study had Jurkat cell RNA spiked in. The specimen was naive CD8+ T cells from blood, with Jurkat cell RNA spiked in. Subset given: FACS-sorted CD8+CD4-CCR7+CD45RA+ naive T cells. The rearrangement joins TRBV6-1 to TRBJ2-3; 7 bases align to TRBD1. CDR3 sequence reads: CASSEGGRGLLTDTQYF. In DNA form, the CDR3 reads TGTGCCAGCAGTGAAGGTGGCAGGGGGTTACTCACAGATACGCAGTATTTT.